The source of this T cell receptor (beta chain) is a study of blood T cell repertoires in COVID-19. About the study: From the United States, Italy and Spain came samples of acute and convalescent COVID-19. T cells, B-cell-depleted T cells, or PBMCs supplied cDNA or gDNA.

Enrolled through a virtual design, the participants were between roughly 18 and 90 years of age and came from some 26 US areas. CDR1 is LNHDA and CDR2 is SQIVND in the germline V gene (reference sequence). Trimming took off 6 bases at V and 8 bases at J, with 19 bases between the two ends. The CDR3 runs 14 residues. Using immunoSEQ multiplex PCR, the repertoire was profiled, and TCRdb retains in-frame clones only, with some absent. The sample has approximately 360,000 clones; more than 75% are singletons. This clonotype was obtained from a woman aged 25 to 39 with acute COVID-19. The sample consisted of PBMCs or T cells enriched from blood (not recorded which). The rearrangement uses TRBV19 and TRBJ1-2; D uncertain. DNA of the CDR3: TGTGCCAGTAGGACCAGTTTGGGCTTGGGCGGCTACACCTTC. Its protein is CASRTSLGLGGYTF.